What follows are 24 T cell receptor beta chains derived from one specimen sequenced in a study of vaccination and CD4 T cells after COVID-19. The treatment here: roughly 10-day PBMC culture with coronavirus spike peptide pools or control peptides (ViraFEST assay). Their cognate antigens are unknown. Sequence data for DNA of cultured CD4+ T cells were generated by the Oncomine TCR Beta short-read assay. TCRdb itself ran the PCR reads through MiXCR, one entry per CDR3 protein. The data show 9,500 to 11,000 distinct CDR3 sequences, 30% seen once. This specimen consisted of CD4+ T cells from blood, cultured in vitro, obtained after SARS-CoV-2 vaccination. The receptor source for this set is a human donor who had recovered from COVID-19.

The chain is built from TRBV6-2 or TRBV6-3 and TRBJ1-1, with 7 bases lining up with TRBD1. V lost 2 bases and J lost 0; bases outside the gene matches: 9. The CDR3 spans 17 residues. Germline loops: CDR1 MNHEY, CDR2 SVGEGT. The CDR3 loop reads CASSYRGQQIMNTEAFF. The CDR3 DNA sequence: TGTGCCAGCAGTTACCGGGGACAGCAGATCATGAACACTGAAGCTTTCTTT.

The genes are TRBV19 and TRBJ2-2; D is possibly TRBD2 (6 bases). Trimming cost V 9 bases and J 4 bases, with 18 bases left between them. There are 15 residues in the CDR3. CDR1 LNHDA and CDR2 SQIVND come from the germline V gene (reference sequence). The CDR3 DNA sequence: TGTGCCAGCCTGGTCGGCGGGGTTTCCACCGGGGAGCTGTTTTTT. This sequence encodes CASLVGGVSTGELFF. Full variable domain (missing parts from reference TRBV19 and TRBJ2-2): DGGITQSPKYLFRKEGQNVTLSCEQNLNHDAMYWYRQDPGQGLRLIYYSQIVNDFQKGDIAEGYSVSREKKESFPLTVTSAQKNPTAFYLCASLVGGVSTGELFFGEGSRLTVL.

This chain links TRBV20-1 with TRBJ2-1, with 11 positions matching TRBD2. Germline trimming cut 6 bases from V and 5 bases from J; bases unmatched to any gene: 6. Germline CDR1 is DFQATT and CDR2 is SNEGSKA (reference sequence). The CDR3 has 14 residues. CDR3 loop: CSAGGTSGHNEQFF. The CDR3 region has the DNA TGCAGTGCAGGGGGGACTAGCGGCCACAATGAGCAGTTCTTC.

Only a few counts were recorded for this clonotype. The CDR3 DNA follows: TGCAGTGCCAAAAGCCGAACGGGCAATCAGCCCCAGCATTTT. Protein: CSAKSRTGNQPQHF. The chain recombines TRBV20-1 with TRBJ1-5; no clear D. V was cut by 6 bases and J by 2 bases, with 14 bases left in between. This CDR3 region has 14 residues. Germline CDR1 DFQATT, CDR2 SNEGSKA (reference sequence).

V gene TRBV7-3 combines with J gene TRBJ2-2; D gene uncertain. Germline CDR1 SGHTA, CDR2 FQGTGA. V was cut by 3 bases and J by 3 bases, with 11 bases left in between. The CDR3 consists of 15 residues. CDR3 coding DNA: TGTGCCAGCAGCTTTAGACCCCATTACACCGGGGAGCTGTTTTTT. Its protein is CASSFRPHYTGELFF.

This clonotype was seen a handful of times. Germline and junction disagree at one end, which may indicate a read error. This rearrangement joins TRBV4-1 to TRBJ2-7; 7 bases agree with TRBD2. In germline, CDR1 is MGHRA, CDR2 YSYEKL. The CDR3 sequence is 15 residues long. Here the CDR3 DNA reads TGCGCCAGCAGCCAAGATAGGCAGCGGGGCCGAGAAATAAACTTC. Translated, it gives CASSQDRQRGREINF.

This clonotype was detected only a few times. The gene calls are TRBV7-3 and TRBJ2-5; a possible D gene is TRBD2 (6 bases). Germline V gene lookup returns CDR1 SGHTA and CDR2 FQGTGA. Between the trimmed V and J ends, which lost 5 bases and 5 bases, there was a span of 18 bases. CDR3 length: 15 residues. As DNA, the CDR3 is TGTGCCAGCAGCCCAGGGACTTCAAAACGGGAGACCCAGTACTTC. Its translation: CASSPGTSKRETQYF.

The CDR3 loop reads CAALGRNTGELFF. The CDR3 DNA reads as TGTGCCGCCTTGGGACGGAACACCGGGGAGCTGTTTTTT. This chain uses TRBV19 with TRBJ2-2; D might be TRBD1 or TRBD2, each matching 5 bases. Germline loops: CDR1 LNHDA, CDR2 SQIVND (reference sequence). The CDR3 consists of 13 residues. Trimming shortened V by 11 bases and J by 1 base, and 11 bases separated the two germline ends.

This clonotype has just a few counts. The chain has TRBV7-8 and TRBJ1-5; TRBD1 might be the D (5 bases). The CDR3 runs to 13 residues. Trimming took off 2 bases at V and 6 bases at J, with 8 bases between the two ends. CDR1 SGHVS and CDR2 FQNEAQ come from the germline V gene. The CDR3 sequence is CASSLQGGQPQHF. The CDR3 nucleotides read TGTGCCAGCAGCTTACAGGGAGGTCAGCCCCAGCATTTT. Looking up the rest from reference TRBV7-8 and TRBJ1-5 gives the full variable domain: GAGVSQSPRYKVAKRGQDVALRCDPISGHVSLFWYQQALGQGPEFLTYFQNEAQLDKSGLPSDRFFAERPEGSVSTLKIQRTQQEDSAVYLCASSLQGGQPQHFGDGTRLSIL.

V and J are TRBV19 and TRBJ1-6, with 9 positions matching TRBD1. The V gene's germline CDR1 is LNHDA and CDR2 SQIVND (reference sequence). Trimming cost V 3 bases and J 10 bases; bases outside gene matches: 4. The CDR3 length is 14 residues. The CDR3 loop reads CASSMDRGASPLHF. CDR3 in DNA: TGTGCCAGTAGTATGGACAGGGGAGCATCACCCCTCCACTTT.

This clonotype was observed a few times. CDR3 protein: CASSPGLAHRETQYF. CDR3 coding DNA: TGTGCCAGCAGCCCCGGACTAGCCCATAGGGAGACCCAGTACTTC. V usage is TRBV7-3 and J usage is TRBJ2-5; TRBD2 matches 8 bases. There are 15 residues in the CDR3. The V gene's germline CDR1 is SGHTA and CDR2 FQGTGA. Trimming cost V 5 bases and J 5 bases; bases outside gene matches: 10.

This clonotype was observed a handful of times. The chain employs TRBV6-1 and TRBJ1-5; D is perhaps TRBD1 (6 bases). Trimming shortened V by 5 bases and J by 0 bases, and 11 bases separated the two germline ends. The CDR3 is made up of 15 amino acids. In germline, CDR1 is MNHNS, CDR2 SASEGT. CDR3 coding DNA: TGTGCCAGCAGTAGCACAGGGAATAGCAATCAGCCCCAGCATTTT. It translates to CASSSTGNSNQPQHF.

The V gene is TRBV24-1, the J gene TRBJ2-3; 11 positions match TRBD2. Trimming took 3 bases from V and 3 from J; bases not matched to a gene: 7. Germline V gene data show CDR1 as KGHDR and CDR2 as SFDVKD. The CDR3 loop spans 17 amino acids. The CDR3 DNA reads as TGTGCCACCAGTGATCCCAGACTAGCGGGACTTACAGATACGCAGTATTTT. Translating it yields CATSDPRLAGLTDTQYF.

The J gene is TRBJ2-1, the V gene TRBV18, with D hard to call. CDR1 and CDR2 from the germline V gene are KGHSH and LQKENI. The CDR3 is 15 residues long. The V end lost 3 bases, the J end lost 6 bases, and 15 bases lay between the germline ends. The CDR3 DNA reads TGTGCCAGCTCACCCCTACTCCACAACTCCAATGAGCAGTTCTTC. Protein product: CASSPLLHNSNEQFF.

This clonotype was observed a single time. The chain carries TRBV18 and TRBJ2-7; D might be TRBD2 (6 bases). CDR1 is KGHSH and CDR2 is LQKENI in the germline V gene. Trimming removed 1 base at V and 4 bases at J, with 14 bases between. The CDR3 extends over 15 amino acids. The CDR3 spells CASSPLVRGSYEQYF. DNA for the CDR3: TGTGCCAGCTCACCACTAGTTCGGGGGTCGTACGAGCAGTACTTC.

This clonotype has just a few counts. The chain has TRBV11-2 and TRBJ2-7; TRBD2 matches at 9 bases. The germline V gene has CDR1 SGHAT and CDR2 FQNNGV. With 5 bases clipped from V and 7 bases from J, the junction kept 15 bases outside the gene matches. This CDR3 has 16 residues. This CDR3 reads CASSPRRLAGPQEQYF. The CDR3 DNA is TGTGCCAGCAGCCCCCGGCGGCTAGCGGGACCCCAGGAGCAGTACTTC.

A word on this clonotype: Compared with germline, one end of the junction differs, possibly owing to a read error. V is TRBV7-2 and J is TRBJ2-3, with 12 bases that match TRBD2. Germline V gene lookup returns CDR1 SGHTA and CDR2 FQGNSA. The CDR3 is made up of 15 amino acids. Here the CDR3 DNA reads TGTGCCAGCAGTCGGACTAGCGGGATAGCAGATACGCAGTGTTTT. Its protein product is CASSRTSGIADTQCF.

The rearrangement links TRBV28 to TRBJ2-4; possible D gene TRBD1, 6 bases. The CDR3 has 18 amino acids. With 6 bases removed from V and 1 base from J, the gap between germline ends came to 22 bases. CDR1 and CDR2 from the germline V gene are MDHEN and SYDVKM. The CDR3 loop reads CASRPERTTGTAKNIQYF. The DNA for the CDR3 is TGTGCCAGCAGACCCGAACGAACAACAGGGACGGCCAAAAACATTCAGTACTTC.

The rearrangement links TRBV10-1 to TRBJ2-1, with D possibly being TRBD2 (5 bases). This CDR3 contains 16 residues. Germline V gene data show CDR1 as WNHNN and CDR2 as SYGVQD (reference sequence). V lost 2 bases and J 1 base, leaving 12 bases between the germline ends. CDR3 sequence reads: CASSERASRSYNEQFF. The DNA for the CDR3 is TGCGCCAGCAGTGAGCGGGCTAGCAGATCCTACAATGAGCAGTTCTTC.

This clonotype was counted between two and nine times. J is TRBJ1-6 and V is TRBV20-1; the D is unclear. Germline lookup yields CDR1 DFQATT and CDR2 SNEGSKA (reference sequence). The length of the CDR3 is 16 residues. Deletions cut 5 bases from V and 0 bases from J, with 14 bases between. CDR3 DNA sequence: TGCAGTGCTGAAAAGGCGGGGAGCTCCTATAATTCACCCCTCCACTTT. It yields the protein CSAEKAGSSYNSPLHF.

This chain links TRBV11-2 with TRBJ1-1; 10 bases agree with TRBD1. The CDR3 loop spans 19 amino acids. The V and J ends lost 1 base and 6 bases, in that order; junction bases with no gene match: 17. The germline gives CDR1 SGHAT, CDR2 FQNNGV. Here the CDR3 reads CASSLGAGGTGARPAEAFF. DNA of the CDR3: TGTGCCAGCAGCTTAGGGGCAGGCGGGACAGGGGCGCGCCCGGCTGAAGCTTTCTTT. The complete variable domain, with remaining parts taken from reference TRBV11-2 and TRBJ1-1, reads EAGVAQSPRYKIIEKRQSVAFWCNPISGHATLYWYQQILGQGPKLLIQFQNNGVVDDSQLPKDRFSAERLKGVDSTLKIQPAKLEDSAVYLCASSLGAGGTGARPAEAFFGQGTRLTVV.

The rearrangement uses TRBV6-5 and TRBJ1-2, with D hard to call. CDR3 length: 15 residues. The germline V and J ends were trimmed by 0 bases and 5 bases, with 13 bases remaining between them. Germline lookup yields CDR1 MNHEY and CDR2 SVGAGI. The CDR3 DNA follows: TGTGCCAGCAGTTACTCGATCCAGATTAAGTATGGCTACACCTTC. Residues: CASSYSIQIKYGYTF.

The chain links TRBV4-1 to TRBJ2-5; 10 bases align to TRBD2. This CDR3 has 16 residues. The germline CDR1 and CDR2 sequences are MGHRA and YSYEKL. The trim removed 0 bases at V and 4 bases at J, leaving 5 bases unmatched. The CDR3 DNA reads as TGCGCCAGCAGCCAAGAGGCTAGCGGGAGTAGAGAGACCCAGTACTTC. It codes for CASSQEASGSRETQYF.

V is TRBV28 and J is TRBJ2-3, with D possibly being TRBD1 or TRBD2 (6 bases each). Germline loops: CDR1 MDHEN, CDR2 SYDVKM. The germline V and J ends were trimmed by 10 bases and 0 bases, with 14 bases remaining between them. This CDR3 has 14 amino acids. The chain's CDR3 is CATSGGGSTDTQYF. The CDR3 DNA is TGTGCCACGTCCGGGGGCGGGAGCACAGATACGCAGTATTTT.